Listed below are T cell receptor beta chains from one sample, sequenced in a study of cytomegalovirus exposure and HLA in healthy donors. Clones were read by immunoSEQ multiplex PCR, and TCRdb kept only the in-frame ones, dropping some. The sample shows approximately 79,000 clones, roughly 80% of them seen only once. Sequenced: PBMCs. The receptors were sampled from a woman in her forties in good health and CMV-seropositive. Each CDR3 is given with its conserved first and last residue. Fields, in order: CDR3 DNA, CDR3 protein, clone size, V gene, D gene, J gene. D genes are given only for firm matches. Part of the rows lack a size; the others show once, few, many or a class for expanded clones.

CDR3nt: TGCAGCGTTCCTACAGGGGGATATGGCTACACCTTC
CDR3aa: CSVPTGGYGYTF
abundance: once
v_gene: TRBV29-1
d_gene: TRBD1
j_gene: TRBJ1-2

CDR3nt: TGCGCCAGCAGCCGGACTAGCTCCTACGAGCAGTACTTC
CDR3aa: CASSRTSSYEQYF
abundance: few
v_gene: TRBV4-1
d_gene: TRBD2
j_gene: TRBJ2-7

CDR3nt: TGTGCCAGCAGCTTCGGCACAGATACGCAGTATTTT
CDR3aa: CASSFGTDTQYF
abundance: .
v_gene: TRBV5-6
d_gene: .
j_gene: TRBJ2-3

CDR3nt: TGTGCCAGCAGCTTGGGGCGGGAGGAGCAGTTCTTC
CDR3aa: CASSLGREEQFF
abundance: .
v_gene: TRBV5-4
d_gene: TRBD2
j_gene: TRBJ2-1

CDR3nt: TGTGCCAGCAGTTTGACAGGGCTCGGAAACACCATATATTTT
CDR3aa: CASSLTGLGNTIYF
abundance: .
v_gene: TRBV27
d_gene: TRBD1
j_gene: TRBJ1-3

CDR3nt: TGTGCCAGCAGCCCCGGGATCTCCGGGGGCTACACCTTC
CDR3aa: CASSPGISGGYTF
abundance: .
v_gene: TRBV28
d_gene: .
j_gene: TRBJ1-2

CDR3nt: TGTGCCAGCAGCTCGCCGGGTCAACCTAGCACAGATACGCAGTATTTT
CDR3aa: CASSSPGQPSTDTQYF
abundance: .
v_gene: TRBV5-4
d_gene: .
j_gene: TRBJ2-3

CDR3nt: TGTGCCAGCAGTAGACAGGGGTACCATCAGCCCCAGCATTTT
CDR3aa: CASSRQGYHQPQHF
abundance: once
v_gene: TRBV2
d_gene: TRBD1
j_gene: TRBJ1-5

CDR3nt: TGTGCCAGCTCACCACAGGGACAGAGCAATCAGCCCCAGCATTTT
CDR3aa: CASSPQGQSNQPQHF
abundance: .
v_gene: TRBV18
d_gene: TRBD1
j_gene: TRBJ1-5

CDR3nt: TGTGCCAGCAGCTCCCCTAGCGGGAGGTACAATGAGCAGTTCTTC
CDR3aa: CASSSPSGRYNEQFF
abundance: .
v_gene: TRBV28
d_gene: TRBD2
j_gene: TRBJ2-1

CDR3nt: TGTGCCAGCAGTGGGCAGGGGGCGCCTGCGAATGAGCAGTTCTTC
CDR3aa: CASSGQGAPANEQFF
abundance: .
v_gene: TRBV2
d_gene: TRBD1
j_gene: TRBJ2-1

CDR3nt: TGTGCCAGCAGTGGGACAGGGAAGATTTCGGATGGCTACACCTTC
CDR3aa: CASSGTGKISDGYTF
abundance: .
v_gene: TRBV2
d_gene: TRBD1
j_gene: TRBJ1-2

CDR3nt: TGTGCCAGCACGGCCCCGGACTGGGAAGGAGGCACAGATACGCAGTATTTT
CDR3aa: CASTAPDWEGGTDTQYF
abundance: .
v_gene: TRBV2
d_gene: .
j_gene: TRBJ2-3

CDR3nt: TGTGCTACCCGATGGGGACTCGAGCAGTACTTC
CDR3aa: CATRWGLEQYF
abundance: medium-sized
v_gene: TRBV6-5
d_gene: .
j_gene: TRBJ2-7

CDR3nt: TGTGCCAGCAGTGAATGGGGGGGCACAGATACGCAGTATTTT
CDR3aa: CASSEWGGTDTQYF
abundance: .
v_gene: TRBV2
d_gene: .
j_gene: TRBJ2-3

CDR3nt: TGTGCCAGCAGTTCACAGGAGGGTACAGACGAGCAGTACTTC
CDR3aa: CASSSQEGTDEQYF
abundance: .
v_gene: TRBV27
d_gene: .
j_gene: TRBJ2-7

CDR3nt: TGTGCCAGCAGCCAAGGGGCTGGGGCCAACGTCCTGACTTTC
CDR3aa: CASSQGAGANVLTF
abundance: once
v_gene: TRBV2
d_gene: .
j_gene: TRBJ2-6

CDR3nt: TGTGCCAGCAGCCCCCCCGGGAGTGGAGAGACCCAGTACTTC
CDR3aa: CASSPPGSGETQYF
abundance: .
v_gene: TRBV7-9
d_gene: .
j_gene: TRBJ2-5

CDR3nt: TGTGCCAGCAGCCAGACAGGGTTTTTTGAGACCCAGTACTTC
CDR3aa: CASSQTGFFETQYF
abundance: .
v_gene: TRBV11-2
d_gene: TRBD1
j_gene: TRBJ2-5

CDR3nt: TGTGCCTGGATTGGACAGGGGGCGATCTATGGCTACACCTTC
CDR3aa: CAWIGQGAIYGYTF
abundance: .
v_gene: TRBV30
d_gene: TRBD1
j_gene: TRBJ1-2

CDR3nt: TGTGCCAGCAGACTCCGGAATGAGCAGTTCTTC
CDR3aa: CASRLRNEQFF
abundance: .
v_gene: TRBV7-2
d_gene: .
j_gene: TRBJ2-1

CDR3nt: TGTGCCTGGAGGGTAAGGACAGGGGATTGGTCTTCACCCCTCCACTTT
CDR3aa: CAWRVRTGDWSSPLHF
abundance: few
v_gene: TRBV30
d_gene: TRBD1
j_gene: TRBJ1-6

CDR3nt: TGTGCCAGCAGCTACGGACTAGCGCAGAGCTCCTACGAGCAGTACTTC
CDR3aa: CASSYGLAQSSYEQYF
abundance: .
v_gene: TRBV7-8
d_gene: TRBD2
j_gene: TRBJ2-7

CDR3nt: TGCAGCGTTGCGGGACAGCTTAACTATGGCTACACCTTC
CDR3aa: CSVAGQLNYGYTF
abundance: .
v_gene: TRBV29-1
d_gene: TRBD1
j_gene: TRBJ1-2

CDR3nt: TGCGCCAGCGCAACTAGCGTCCGTGGAGAGACCCAGTACTTC
CDR3aa: CASATSVRGETQYF
abundance: few
v_gene: TRBV10-2
d_gene: TRBD2
j_gene: TRBJ2-5

CDR3nt: TGTGCCAGCAGCTTAGGCGGCCTAGACACCGGGGAGCTGTTTTTT
CDR3aa: CASSLGGLDTGELFF
abundance: .
v_gene: TRBV11-3
d_gene: .
j_gene: TRBJ2-2

CDR3nt: TGCGCCAGCAACCATGTACAGGGTAACGTGAACACCGGGGAGCTGTTTTTT
CDR3aa: CASNHVQGNVNTGELFF
abundance: .
v_gene: TRBV5-1
d_gene: .
j_gene: TRBJ2-2

CDR3nt: TGTGCCAGCAGTAAACTAGCGGGGCTCACAGATACGCAGTATTTT
CDR3aa: CASSKLAGLTDTQYF
abundance: .
v_gene: TRBV2
d_gene: TRBD2
j_gene: TRBJ2-3

CDR3nt: TGTGCCAGCAGCTTGGGCAGCGCCTACGAGCAGTACTTC
CDR3aa: CASSLGSAYEQYF
abundance: .
v_gene: TRBV5-4
d_gene: .
j_gene: TRBJ2-7

CDR3nt: TGTGCCAGCAGCTTGTCACTTAGCCACGAGCAGTACTTC
CDR3aa: CASSLSLSHEQYF
abundance: .
v_gene: TRBV7-9
d_gene: .
j_gene: TRBJ2-7

CDR3nt: TGCGCCAGCAGATATGGAGGTCTAGCGGGGAGCGAGCAGTACTTC
CDR3aa: CASRYGGLAGSEQYF
abundance: .
v_gene: TRBV5-1
d_gene: TRBD2
j_gene: TRBJ2-7

CDR3nt: TGCGCCAGCAGCCAACTAGCGGGGGGCTCGAAAGAGACCCAGTACTTC
CDR3aa: CASSQLAGGSKETQYF
abundance: .
v_gene: TRBV4-1
d_gene: TRBD2
j_gene: TRBJ2-5

CDR3nt: TGTGCCAGCAGTTACGGACAGGGGGCTTATCAAGAGACCCAGTACTTC
CDR3aa: CASSYGQGAYQETQYF
abundance: .
v_gene: TRBV2
d_gene: TRBD1
j_gene: TRBJ2-5

CDR3nt: TGTGCCAGCGTTGAATCTGTCAGGGTTAACACTGAAGCTTTCTTT
CDR3aa: CASVESVRVNTEAFF
abundance: .
v_gene: TRBV7-9
d_gene: .
j_gene: TRBJ1-1

CDR3nt: TGTGCCAGCTCCCTTCACAGGAACACTGAAGCTTTCTTT
CDR3aa: CASSLHRNTEAFF
abundance: .
v_gene: TRBV18
d_gene: .
j_gene: TRBJ1-1

CDR3nt: TGTGCCAGCAGCTTGGCAGGGCTATCCAATGAGCAGTTCTTC
CDR3aa: CASSLAGLSNEQFF
abundance: .
v_gene: TRBV7-3
d_gene: .
j_gene: TRBJ2-1

CDR3nt: TGTGCCAGCAGTGAGGTCAGATCTAATGAAAAACTGTTTTTT
CDR3aa: CASSEVRSNEKLFF
abundance: .
v_gene: TRBV2
d_gene: .
j_gene: TRBJ1-4

CDR3nt: TGTGCCAGCAGTGACTCGGACATCCTTAGCTCTGGGGCCAACGTCCTGACTTTC
CDR3aa: CASSDSDILSSGANVLTF
abundance: .
v_gene: TRBV2
d_gene: .
j_gene: TRBJ2-6

CDR3nt: TGTGCCACCAGCAGAGATAGAGGGGTCCCGGGACAGGGGGTGTCGGAGACCCAGTACTTC
CDR3aa: CATSRDRGVPGQGVSETQYF
abundance: .
v_gene: TRBV15
d_gene: TRBD1
j_gene: TRBJ2-5

CDR3nt: TGTGCCAGCAGCTTAGCAGGCAGGTTGAACACTGAAGCTTTCTTT
CDR3aa: CASSLAGRLNTEAFF
abundance: few
v_gene: TRBV7-9
d_gene: .
j_gene: TRBJ1-1

CDR3nt: TGTGCCAGTAGGGGGGGACAGGTGTTAAATAGCAATCAGCCCCAGCATTTT
CDR3aa: CASRGGQVLNSNQPQHF
abundance: .
v_gene: TRBV19
d_gene: TRBD1
j_gene: TRBJ1-5

CDR3nt: TGTGCCAGCATGACAGTCCCTCCCCAGCATTTT
CDR3aa: CASMTVPPQHF
abundance: .
v_gene: TRBV21-1
d_gene: .
j_gene: TRBJ1-5

CDR3nt: TGCGCCAGCAGCCAAGCGATTTTTCGGACTTCCTCCTACGAGCAGTACTTC
CDR3aa: CASSQAIFRTSSYEQYF
abundance: .
v_gene: TRBV4-1
d_gene: .
j_gene: TRBJ2-7

CDR3nt: TGTGCCATCAGTGAGATCGGGACTTCTCAAGAGACCCAGTACTTC
CDR3aa: CAISEIGTSQETQYF
abundance: .
v_gene: TRBV10-3
d_gene: .
j_gene: TRBJ2-5

CDR3nt: TGCGCCAGCAGCTCAGCAGGGGGGAGTAAGATAGAGACCCAGTACTTC
CDR3aa: CASSSAGGSKIETQYF
abundance: once
v_gene: TRBV5-1
d_gene: .
j_gene: TRBJ2-5

CDR3nt: TGTGCCAGCAGTTTAAACGTTCGGGTTGAGCAGTTCTTC
CDR3aa: CASSLNVRVEQFF
abundance: .
v_gene: TRBV27
d_gene: .
j_gene: TRBJ2-1

CDR3nt: TGTGCCAGTAGTATCCGGGGACTAGCGGAAGGGGAGACCCAGTACTTC
CDR3aa: CASSIRGLAEGETQYF
abundance: .
v_gene: TRBV19
d_gene: TRBD2
j_gene: TRBJ2-5

CDR3nt: TGTGCCAGTAGCAACAATCAGCCCCAGCATTTT
CDR3aa: CASSNNQPQHF
abundance: .
v_gene: TRBV19
d_gene: .
j_gene: TRBJ1-5

CDR3nt: TGTGCCAGCAGCATGGGGCGAGTGAACACTGAAGCTTTCTTT
CDR3aa: CASSMGRVNTEAFF
abundance: .
v_gene: TRBV6-1
d_gene: .
j_gene: TRBJ1-1

CDR3nt: TGTGCCAGCAGCTCCGAGCGGGGGCCCCCCACAGATACGCAGTATTTT
CDR3aa: CASSSERGPPTDTQYF
abundance: .
v_gene: TRBV11-2
d_gene: TRBD2
j_gene: TRBJ2-3

CDR3nt: TGCGCCAGCAGCCCCCCGGGGGGCAGGTTTGAAAAACTGTTTTTT
CDR3aa: CASSPPGGRFEKLFF
abundance: .
v_gene: TRBV4-1
d_gene: .
j_gene: TRBJ1-4